These 22 T cell receptor beta chains were all obtained from the same sample, sequenced in a study of blood T cell repertoires in COVID-19. Data came from immunoSEQ multiplex PCR; TCRdb stores just in-frame clones and leaves some out. The sample shows fewer than 350,000 clones, approximately 90% of them seen only once. Material: peripheral blood. Every receptor here comes from a woman aged 25 to 39 with COVID-19, enrolled during active disease.

J is TRBJ1-1 and V is TRBV12-3 or TRBV12-4; 8 bases are shared with TRBD1. V lost 6 bases and J lost 5; bases outside the gene matches: 5. This CDR3 region has 13 residues. CDR3 DNA: TGTGCCAGCAGCCTTGACAGGGGAACTGAAGCTTTCTTT. It is translated as CASSLDRGTEAFF.

This clone came up a few times. The V gene is TRBV6-5, the J gene TRBJ1-1; 7 bases align to TRBD1. Trimming cost V 4 bases and J 8 bases; bases outside gene matches: 13. CDR3 length: 15 residues. Germline V gene data show CDR1 as MNHEY and CDR2 as SVGAGI. The CDR3 DNA is TGTGCCAGCAGTTCGGCCGGGACAGCGACCTTAGAAGCTTTCTTT. Protein product: CASSSAGTATLEAFF.

The chain employs TRBV30 and TRBJ2-3, with D hard to call. CDR1 and CDR2 from the germline V gene are GTSNPN and SVGIG (reference sequence). This CDR3 contains 12 residues. V lost 5 bases and J 0 bases, leaving 6 bases between the germline ends. As DNA, the CDR3 is TGTGCCTGGGACGGGAGCACAGATACGCAGTATTTT. Amino acids: CAWDGSTDTQYF.

The CDR3 sequence is CASSPGLAGVETQYF. CDR3 coding DNA: TGTGCCAGCAGTCCCGGTCTAGCGGGAGTAGAGACCCAGTACTTC. V and J are TRBV28 and TRBJ2-5, with 10 bases that match TRBD2. CDR1 MDHEN and CDR2 SYDVKM come from the germline V gene. This CDR3 has 15 amino acids. V lost 5 bases to trimming and J lost 4 bases; unmatched junction nucleotides: 7.

This rearrangement joins TRBV24-1 to TRBJ2-3; 12 nucleotides match TRBD2. J lost 0 bases, V lost 4 bases, and 4 bases had no gene match. Per the germline V gene, CDR1 is KGHDR and CDR2 is SFDVKD. CDR3 length: 17 residues. The CDR3 sequence: CATSDPGTSGSTDTQYF. The CDR3 DNA is TGTGCCACCAGTGACCCTGGGACTAGCGGGAGCACAGATACGCAGTATTTT.

This chain connects TRBV24-1 to TRBJ2-2, with TRBD1 matching 11 bases. Germline lookup yields CDR1 KGHDR and CDR2 SFDVKD. V lost 4 bases to trimming and J lost 7 bases; unmatched junction nucleotides: 7. The CDR3 has 16 residues. The CDR3 reads CATSDTGQGAGGELFF. The CDR3 region has the DNA TGTGCCACCAGTGACACCGGACAGGGGGCAGGCGGGGAGCTGTTTTTT.

This chain connects TRBV5-1 to TRBJ2-4; the D gene is possibly TRBD2 (5 bases). V lost 0 bases, J lost 0 bases, and 16 bases lay in between. The V gene's germline CDR1 is SGHRS and CDR2 YFSETQ. The CDR3 is made up of 18 amino acids. CDR3 nucleotides: TGCGCCAGCAGCTTGGATGGTCGGCGAGGACTAGCCAAAAACATTCAGTACTTC. As protein: CASSLDGRRGLAKNIQYF. The variable domain in full, with the rest retrieved from reference TRBV5-1 and TRBJ2-4, is KAGVTQTPRYLIKTRGQQVTLSCSPISGHRSVSWYQQTPGQGLQFLFEYFSETQRNKGNFPGRFSGRQFSNSRSEMNVSTLELGDSALYLCASSLDGRRGLAKNIQYFGAGTRLSVL.

The V gene is TRBV6-1, the J gene TRBJ1-3, with 7 bases that match TRBD1. Per germline, CDR1 MNHNS and CDR2 SASEGT. With V trimmed by 1 base and J by 2 bases, 2 bases remained unmatched. The CDR3 length is 15 residues. CDR3 in DNA: TGTGCCAGCAGTGAAGTGACAGGGACTGGAAACACCATATATTTT. Translation: CASSEVTGTGNTIYF.

The chain uses TRBV29-1 and TRBJ2-2; TRBD2 matches 11 bases. V gave up 7 bases and J gave up 5 bases; unmatched junction bases: 6. CDR3 length: 14 amino acids. Germline loops: CDR1 SQVTM, CDR2 ANQGSEA. CDR3 sequence: CSAHTSGGTGELFF. The CDR3 bases are TGCAGCGCTCACACTAGCGGGGGTACCGGGGAGCTGTTTTTT.

The chain has TRBV21-1 and TRBJ2-7; the DNA was not used to check the table's D call, TRBD1. TRBV21-1 is classified as a pseudogene. The CDR3 is 15 residues long. In DNA form, the CDR3 reads TGTGCCAGCAGCTCAAGGCCGACAGGGCCCTACGAGCAGTACTTC. It yields the protein CASSSRPTGPYEQYF.

This clone has only a few counts. The sample has other DNA sequences that encode this CDR3 too. The rearrangement joins TRBV5-1 to TRBJ2-3; 7 bases align to TRBD2. The CDR3 sequence is 16 residues long. Germline V gene lookup returns CDR1 SGHRS and CDR2 YFSETQ. The V segment lost 6 bases and the J segment 0 bases; nucleotides outside the gene matches: 10. The CDR3 sequence: CASTGGGRASTDTQYF. CDR3 nucleotide sequence: TGCGCCAGCACCGGTGGCGGGAGAGCAAGCACAGATACGCAGTATTTT.

The J gene is TRBJ2-5, the V gene TRBV15; tentatively, D is TRBD2 (5 bases). Trimming took 3 bases from V and 5 from J, leaving 25 bases between them. Germline values: CDR1 LNHNV, CDR2 YYDKDF (reference sequence). The CDR3 extends over 18 amino acids. CDR3 sequence: CATSSGLTRRNPTETQYF. CDR3 DNA: TGTGCCACCAGCAGTGGCCTCACTAGGCGGAACCCGACGGAGACCCAGTACTTC.

This chain uses TRBV28 with TRBJ2-7; D remains ambiguous. In germline, CDR1 is MDHEN, CDR2 SYDVKM. V was clipped by 2 bases and J by 3 bases, with 5 bases between them. The CDR3 runs 12 residues. CDR3 DNA sequence: TGTGCCAGCAGTTTAGACATCTACGAGCAGTACTTC. It translates to CASSLDIYEQYF.

The V gene is TRBV19, the J gene TRBJ1-1; D is undetermined. Germline lookup yields CDR1 LNHDA and CDR2 SQIVND (reference sequence). Between the trimmed V and J ends, which lost 7 bases and 7 bases, there was a span of 16 bases. The CDR3 contains 13 residues. Written as DNA, the CDR3 is TGTGCCAGTACCCGCGAGGGATGGGGTGAAGCTTTCTTT. Translation gives CASTREGWGEAFF.

The chain couples TRBV11-2 to TRBJ2-5, with TRBD2 identical over 9 bases. Germline-derived CDR1 and CDR2 are SGHAT and FQNNGV. The V gene end was trimmed by 1 base and the J gene end by 1 base; junction bases not matched to a gene: 4. This CDR3 is built from 16 residues. CDR3 region: CASSLAGTSFQETQYF. The CDR3 DNA sequence: TGTGCCAGCAGCTTAGCTGGGACTAGCTTCCAAGAGACCCAGTACTTC.

CDR3 sequence reads: CASSLNRGPETQYF. In DNA form, the CDR3 reads TGTGCCAGCAGCCTTAACAGGGGGCCAGAGACCCAGTACTTC. The chain recombines TRBV13 with TRBJ2-5; 9 positions agree with TRBD1. Germline values: CDR1 PRHDT, CDR2 FYEKMQ (reference sequence). The CDR3 sequence is 14 residues long. V was clipped by 5 bases and J by 4 bases; unmatched bases: 5.

The chain joins TRBV9 to TRBJ2-1; 7 bases agree with TRBD2. This CDR3 has 14 residues. Unmatched junction bases numbered 4, after V lost 4 bases and J lost 3 bases. CDR1 and CDR2 from the germline V gene are SGDLS and YYNGEE. CDR3 amino acids: CASSPRTSYNEQFF. CDR3 bases: TGTGCCAGCAGCCCAAGGACTAGCTACAATGAGCAGTTCTTC.

This clone was counted a single time. V and J are TRBV28 and TRBJ2-5; 7 nucleotides match TRBD1. Germline loops: CDR1 MDHEN, CDR2 SYDVKM. J gave up 3 bases and V 6 bases, and 4 bases lay outside the gene matches. This CDR3 has 13 residues. The CDR3 bases are TGTGCCAGCAGGACAGGGCAGGAAGAGACCCAGTACTTC. It codes for CASRTGQEETQYF.

This clone is a singleton in its sample. The chain uses TRBV30 and TRBJ1-5, with 11 bases that match TRBD1. CDR3 length: 14 amino acids. Per germline, CDR1 GTSNPN and CDR2 SVGIG (reference sequence). V dropped 5 bases and J dropped 7; count of bases not matched to a gene: 7. The CDR3 loop reads CAWGKGTGGQPQHF. For the CDR3, the DNA is TGTGCCTGGGGGAAAGGGACAGGGGGGCAGCCCCAGCATTTT.

V usage is TRBV7-3 and J usage is TRBJ2-1; unclear D gene. The length of the CDR3 is 11 residues. Germline V lookup: CDR1 SGHTA, CDR2 FQGTGA. V was pared by 4 bases and J by 9 bases, with 7 bases between. The CDR3 DNA is TGTGCCAGCAGCTATACGGGTGAGCAGTTCTTC. This encodes CASSYTGEQFF.

V gene TRBV3-1 (or the pseudogene TRBV3-2) combines with J gene TRBJ2-7; TRBD1 is a possible D gene (5 bases). The CDR3 is made up of 13 amino acids. Germline V gene sequence: CDR1 LGHDT, CDR2 YNNKEL (reference sequence). Trimming pared 5 bases from V and 6 bases from J, leaving 14 bases between. The CDR3 loop reads CASSFDQGSEQYF. CDR3 bases: TGTGCCAGCAGCTTCGATCAGGGCTCCGAGCAGTACTTC.

Here the CDR3 reads CASSFVQSGELFF. CDR3 nucleotides: TGTGCCAGCAGCTTCGTTCAGTCCGGGGAGCTGTTTTTT. The chain is built from TRBV7-9 and TRBJ2-2; the D is unclear. The CDR3 contains 13 residues. CDR1 is SEHNR and CDR2 is FQNEAQ in the germline V gene (reference sequence). V was cut by 3 bases and J by 6 bases, with 8 bases left in between. Together with reference TRBV7-9 and TRBJ2-2, the CDR3 gives the full variable domain: DTGVSQNPRHKITKRGQNVTFRCDPISEHNRLYWYRQTLGQGPEFLTYFQNEAQLEKSRLLSDRFSAERPKGSFSTLEIQRTEQGDSAMYLCASSFVQSGELFFGEGSRLTVL.